This TCR beta chain is drawn from a study of cytotoxic CD8 clonotypes in ibrutinib-treated CLL. Sequencing was performed with immunoSEQ multiplex PCR; in TCRdb, only in-frame clones are kept and a portion is missing. The sample records roughly 130,000 clones, 75% to 85% being singletons. Germline V gene sequence: CDR1 SGDLS, CDR2 YYNGEE. V lost 0 bases and J 0 bases, leaving 13 bases between the germline ends. This CDR3 comprises 17 residues. This sequence joins TRBV9 and TRBJ1-3, with D possibly being TRBD1 (6 bases). This specimen was PBMCs, taken after 12 months of ibrutinib treatment. The sequence came from a human donor with chronic lymphocytic leukemia. CDR3 protein: CASSVATGPSSGNTIYF. The CDR3 nucleotides read TGTGCCAGCAGCGTAGCGACAGGACCATCCTCTGGAAACACCATATATTTT.